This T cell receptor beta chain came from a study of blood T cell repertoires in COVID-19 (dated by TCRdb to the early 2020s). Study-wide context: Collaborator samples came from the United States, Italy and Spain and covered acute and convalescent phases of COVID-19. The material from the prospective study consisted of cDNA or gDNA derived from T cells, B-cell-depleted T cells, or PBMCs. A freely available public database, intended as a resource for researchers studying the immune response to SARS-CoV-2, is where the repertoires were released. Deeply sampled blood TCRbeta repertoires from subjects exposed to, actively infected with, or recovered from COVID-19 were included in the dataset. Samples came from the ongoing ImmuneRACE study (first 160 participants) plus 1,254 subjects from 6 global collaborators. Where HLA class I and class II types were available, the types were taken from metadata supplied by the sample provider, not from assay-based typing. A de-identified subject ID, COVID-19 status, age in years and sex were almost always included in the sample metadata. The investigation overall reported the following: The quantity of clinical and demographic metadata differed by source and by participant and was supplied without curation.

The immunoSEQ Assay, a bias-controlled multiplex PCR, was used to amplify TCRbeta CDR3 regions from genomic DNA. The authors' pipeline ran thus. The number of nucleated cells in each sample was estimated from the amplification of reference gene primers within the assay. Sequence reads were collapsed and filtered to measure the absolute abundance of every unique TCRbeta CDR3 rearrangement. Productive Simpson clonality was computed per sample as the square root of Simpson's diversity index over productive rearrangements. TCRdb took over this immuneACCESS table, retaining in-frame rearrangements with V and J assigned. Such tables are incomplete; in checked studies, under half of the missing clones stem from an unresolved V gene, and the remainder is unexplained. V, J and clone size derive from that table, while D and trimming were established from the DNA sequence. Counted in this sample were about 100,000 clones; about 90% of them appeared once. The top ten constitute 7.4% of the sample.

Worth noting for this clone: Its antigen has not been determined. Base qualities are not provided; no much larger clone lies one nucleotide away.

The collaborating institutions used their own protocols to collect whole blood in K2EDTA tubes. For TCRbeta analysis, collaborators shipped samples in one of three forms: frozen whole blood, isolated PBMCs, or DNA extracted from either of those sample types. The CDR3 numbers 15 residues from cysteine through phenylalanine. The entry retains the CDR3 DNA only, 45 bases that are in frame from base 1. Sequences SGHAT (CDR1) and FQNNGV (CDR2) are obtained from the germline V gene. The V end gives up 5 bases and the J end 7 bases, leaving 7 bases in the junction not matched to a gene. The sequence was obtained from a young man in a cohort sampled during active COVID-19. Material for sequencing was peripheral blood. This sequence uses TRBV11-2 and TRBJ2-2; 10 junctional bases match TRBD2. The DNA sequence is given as TGTGCCAGCAGCCCCCAACTAGCGGGGAACGGGGAGCTGTTTTTT. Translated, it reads CASSPQLAGNGELFF. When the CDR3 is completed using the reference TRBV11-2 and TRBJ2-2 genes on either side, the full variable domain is EAGVAQSPRYKIIEKRQSVAFWCNPISGHATLYWYQQILGQGPKLLIQFQNNGVVDDSQLPKDRFSAERLKGVDSTLKIQPAKLEDSAVYLCASSPQLAGNGELFFGEGSRLTVL.